This T cell receptor (beta chain) was sequenced during a study of Ad26.COV2.S vaccination and SARS-CoV-2 variants. As for the study in general: Within the COV1001 Ad26.COV2.S trial arm, the donor was enrolled. Study findings and constraints: There was a possibility that the TCR breadth and depth analyses underestimated total T cell responses.

V gave up 1 base and J gave up 0 bases, with 7 bases separating them. Per the germline V gene, CDR1 is MGHRA and CDR2 is YSYEKL. This CDR3 is built from 16 residues. Treatment noted: approximately 18 received Ad26.COV2.S at low or high dose, single or two shots; 5 received placebo; per-sample allocation not given. Sampling happened 63 days after the first vaccine or placebo injection. Recruitment in Boston yielded a donor of adult age, 18-55 years. An Ad26 vector was used to express Wuhan-strain SARS-CoV-2 spike as the vaccine. The repertoire was sequenced with immunoSEQ multiplex PCR; TCRdb's copy has only in-frame clones and lacks some. This table holds around 400,000 clones, 89% found once. Notes on this clone: Antigen unknown.

Sequenced here: peripheral blood, sampled in a trial of Ad26.COV2.S vaccine versus placebo. This clonotype originated in a person between 18 and 59 years old who received the Ad26.COV2.S COVID-19 vaccine or a placebo. This chain connects TRBV4-1 to TRBJ2-6, with a tentative D call TRBD2 (5 bases). Here the CDR3 DNA reads TGCGCCAGCAGCCAAGGGCGGGCCTCTGGGGCCAACGTCCTGACTTTC. Translated: CASSQGRASGANVLTF.